A selection of T cell receptor beta chains follows, all from one sample in a study of T-cell memory formation after mild COVID-19. TCRdb processed the 5' RACE reads anew with MiXCR; each CDR3 protein has one entry. The table has 90,000 to 120,000 distinct CDR3 sequences, 14% seen once. Input material: PBMCs or a T cell subset sorted from them (not recorded which). The source is a man aged 18 to 29 who had mild COVID-19 (a few samples of this study predate the infection). Cell type and time point are not known. Each CDR3 is given with its conserved first and last residue. A D gene is named only where the DNA matches it firmly. Clone size appears in some rows only: once, few, many, or a class for an expanded clone.

j_gene | d_gene | abundance | v_gene | CDR3nt | CDR3aa
TRBJ2-1 | NA | NA | TRBV20-1 | TGCAGTGCTAGTCCCCCCAACATCAATGAGCAGTTCTTC | CSASPPNINEQFF
TRBJ1-4 | NA | few | TRBV6-6 | TGTGCCACCACGTGGGCAACTAATGAAAAACTGTTTTTT | CATTWATNEKLFF
TRBJ2-3 | TRBD2 | NA | TRBV9 | TGTGCCAGCAGCGTAGGAGGTAGCGGGATCACAGATACGCAGTATTTT | CASSVGGSGITDTQYF
TRBJ2-5 | NA | NA | TRBV7-9 | TGTGCCAGCAGCTTAGCGTCCGGAGAGACCCAGTACTTC | CASSLASGETQYF
TRBJ2-7 | NA | many | TRBV6-2/TRBV6-3 | TGTGCCAGCACTTCTCGCCTCGAAAAGTACTTC | CASTSRLEKYF
TRBJ1-2 | NA | NA | TRBV7-9 | TGTGCCAGCAGCTTAAAACTGCTGGTTGGCTACACCTTC | CASSLKLLVGYTF
TRBJ1-2 | NA | many | TRBV6-5 | TGTGCCAGCAGTCCCCATGACAGGTTTCCCTATGGCTACACCTTC | CASSPHDRFPYGYTF
TRBJ1-1 | TRBD1 | few | TRBV7-2 | TGTGCCAGCAGCCCACAGACAGGGTTCCTTACTGAAGCTTTCTTT | CASSPQTGFLTEAFF
TRBJ2-1 | TRBD2 | few | TRBV20-1 | TGCAGTGCTAGGGAGAGCGGGGGGCTTTCAGATGAGCAGTTCTTC | CSARESGGLSDEQFF
TRBJ2-3 | NA | few | TRBV7-2 | TGTGCCAGCAGCTTCTATTTGCCGGGAGTAGATACGCAGTATTTT | CASSFYLPGVDTQYF
TRBJ2-7 | NA | few | TRBV27 | TGTGCCAGCAGTTATGTAGCGGAGAGGTCCTACGAGCAGTACTTC | CASSYVAERSYEQYF
TRBJ2-1 | TRBD2 | NA | TRBV18 | TGTGCCAGCTCCCCACTAGCGGGGGGATACAATGAGCAGTTCTTC | CASSPLAGGYNEQFF
TRBJ2-7 | TRBD1 | NA | TRBV5-1 | TGCGCCAGCAGCAAGGGATTAGGGACAGGGGACGTCGAGCAGTACTTC | CASSKGLGTGDVEQYF
TRBJ2-2 | TRBD1 | many | TRBV5-1 | TGCGCCACGAGACAGGGGGCCGGGGAGCTGTTTTTT | CATRQGAGELFF
TRBJ2-5 | NA | NA | TRBV4-1 | TGCGCCAGCAGCCGGGCCCCCGAGGGGACCCAGTACTTC | CASSRAPEGTQYF
TRBJ2-1 | TRBD2 | many | TRBV7-7 | TGTGCCAGCAGCTTCGGACTAGCGGTTTACAATGAGCAGTTCTTC | CASSFGLAVYNEQFF
TRBJ1-2 | TRBD1 | few | TRBV29-1 | TGCAGCGCCCTAACGACAGGGCTTTTAATCTCCTATGGCTACACCTTC | CSALTTGLLISYGYTF
TRBJ2-1 | NA | NA | TRBV5-6 | TGTGCCAGCAGCCCCCCGGGTGGCAATGAGCAGTTCTTC | CASSPPGGNEQFF
TRBJ1-1 | NA | NA | TRBV7-8 | TGTGCCAGCAGCCGGACAGTGAACACTGAAGCTTTCTTT | CASSRTVNTEAFF
TRBJ2-1 | NA | NA | TRBV13 | NA | CASSSYVGLGAFF
TRBJ2-3 | NA | NA | TRBV9 | TGTGCCAGCAGTCGGTCAGCTACGCAGTATTTT | CASSRSATQYF
TRBJ1-2 | NA | NA | TRBV7-2 | TGTGCCAGCACCGTTCTGGGGCCTAACTATGGCTACACCTTC | CASTVLGPNYGYTF
TRBJ2-5 | TRBD1 | few | TRBV9 | TGTGCCAGCAGCCCCGGTCCGGGACAGGAACAAGAGACCCAGTACTTC | CASSPGPGQEQETQYF
TRBJ2-1 | TRBD2 | NA | TRBV4-1 | TGCGCCAGCAGCCAGGGACTAGCGGGGAATTTGCGCAATGAGCAGTTCTTC | CASSQGLAGNLRNEQFF
TRBJ2-1 | NA | many | TRBV5-1 | TGCGCCAGCAGCTTCGGTTTAGCCCCGGGATCCACATATTTAAACAATGAGCAGTTCTTC | CASSFGLAPGSTYLNNEQFF
TRBJ2-5 | TRBD2 | few | TRBV7-9 | TGTGCCAGCAGCTTACTAGCGGGGGCGTTTGTTGAACCCCAGTACTTC | CASSLLAGAFVEPQYF
TRBJ2-5 | NA | NA | TRBV6-6 | TGTGCCAGCAGTTACTCCAGGGAATATCAAGAGACCCAGTACTTC | CASSYSREYQETQYF
TRBJ2-7 | NA | few | TRBV4-3 | TGCGCCAGCAGCCCCGCAGGTGAGCACGAGCAGTACTTC | CASSPAGEHEQYF
TRBJ2-1 | TRBD2 | NA | TRBV6-5 | TGTGCCAGCAGTTACTCCCGCGGGGGGGGCAATGAGCAGTTCTTC | CASSYSRGGGNEQFF
TRBJ2-5 | NA | NA | TRBV6-5 | TGTGCCAGCGGCGAGGGACAAGAGACCCAGTACTTC | CASGEGQETQYF
TRBJ2-5 | NA | NA | TRBV4-3 | TGCGCCAGCAGCCAAGACAGGGGCGGCGTAGGGACCCAGTACTTC | CASSQDRGGVGTQYF
TRBJ2-5 | TRBD2 | few | TRBV12-3/TRBV12-4 | TGTGCCAGCAGCTTAACGCCGGTCTCGGGGGGAGAGACCCAGTACTTC | CASSLTPVSGGETQYF
TRBJ1-2 | NA | NA | TRBV7-9 | TGTGCCAGCAGCTTAGGGAGGACGATTGAAAGAGGCTACACCTTC | CASSLGRTIERGYTF
TRBJ2-2 | TRBD1 | few | TRBV7-6 | TGTGCCAGCAGCTCTCTAGGGGATCAGACAGGGCAAATCGGGGAGCTGTTTTTT | CASSSLGDQTGQIGELFF
TRBJ1-2 | NA | few | TRBV7-9 | TGTGCCAGCAGCTCCCCTCTGGGCTACACCTTC | CASSSPLGYTF
TRBJ1-1 | NA | NA | TRBV4-3 | TGCGCCAGCAGCCAAGATACAGGGAATGAAGCTTTCTTT | CASSQDTGNEAFF
TRBJ2-2 | NA | many | TRBV5-1 | TGCGCCAGCAGCTTCAGGGCGGTCACCGGGGAGCTGTTTTTT | CASSFRAVTGELFF
TRBJ2-7 | TRBD1 | NA | TRBV20-1 | TGCAGTGCTGCCCAAGGGACAGGGGTAACCTACGAGCAGTACTTC | CSAAQGTGVTYEQYF
TRBJ2-7 | NA | few | TRBV30 | TGTGCCTGGAGCGAAGACAAGTACGAGCAGTACTTC | CAWSEDKYEQYF
TRBJ2-1 | NA | NA | TRBV4-3 | TGCGCCAGCAGCCAAGATTCTAGCCACAATGAGCAGTTCTTC | CASSQDSSHNEQFF
TRBJ1-5 | TRBD1 | many | TRBV30 | TGTGCCTGGAGCCGCGGGACAGGGGGATATAGCAATCAGCCCCAGCATTTT | CAWSRGTGGYSNQPQHF
TRBJ1-5 | NA | NA | TRBV6-2/TRBV6-3 | TGTGCCAGCAGTTGGAGGGCGTCGGCCCAGCATTTT | CASSWRASAQHF
TRBJ2-7 | NA | few | TRBV20-1 | TGCAGTGCTAGGCCAAAACTAGCTGTGATCGACGAGCAGTACTTC | CSARPKLAVIDEQYF
TRBJ1-1 | NA | NA | TRBV4-1 | TGCGCCAGCAGCCAATCCGGGACGAACACTGAAGCTTTCTTT | CASSQSGTNTEAFF
TRBJ2-1 | NA | NA | TRBV5-1 | TGCGCCAGCAGCCCCCCTCCGCCCCGGTTCTTC | CASSPPPPRFF
TRBJ1-2 | NA | NA | TRBV12-3/TRBV12-4 | TGTGCCAGCAGTTTGACGGGAGCTAACTATGGCTACACCTTC | CASSLTGANYGYTF
TRBJ1-3 | NA | many | TRBV4-3 | TGCGCCAGCAGCCAAGCGGGTACAATCTCTGGAAACACCATATATTTT | CASSQAGTISGNTIYF
TRBJ2-2 | NA | few | TRBV27 | TGTGCCAGCAGTTTATCGACGGCAGGGACCGGGGAGCTGTTTTTT | CASSLSTAGTGELFF
TRBJ2-2 | TRBD2 | NA | TRBV7-9 | TGTGCCAGCAGCTTCGAGCGGGGGGAAAGGAACACCGGGGAGCTGTTTTTT | CASSFERGERNTGELFF
TRBJ2-3 | TRBD2 | NA | TRBV3-1 | TGTGCCAGCAGCCCCTTGACTAGCGGGGCGTCAGATACGCAGTATTTT | CASSPLTSGASDTQYF